One and the same sample provided the 8 T cell receptor beta chains below, sequenced in a study of cytomegalovirus exposure and HLA in healthy donors. 60 Vbeta and 13 Jbeta primers were used in PCR. Clones were read by immunoSEQ multiplex PCR, and TCRdb kept only the in-frame ones, dropping some. Of over 150,000 clones in the sample, roughly four fifths are singletons; the top ten hold 7% to 9.5%. The sequenced sample was PBMCs. These receptors all stem from a male donor in good health and CMV-seropositive.

V is TRBV6-5 and J is TRBJ2-5, with 8 bases lining up with TRBD1. The assigned J gene may be wrong: the sequence end matches TRBJ2-7 better. CDR1 is MNHEY, CDR2 SVGAGI, per germline. There are 15 residues in the CDR3. The CDR3 DNA sequence: TGTGCCAGCATATTAACCGGGACAGGAACCTACGAGCAGTACTTC. It translates to CASILTGTGTYEQYF.

The rearrangement joins TRBV5-4 to TRBJ1-2, with 8 bases lining up with TRBD1. After removal of 4 bases from V and 7 bases from J, the junction contained 9 bases not matched to a gene. This CDR3 is built from 14 residues. The germline V gene encodes CDR1 SGHNT and CDR2 YYREEE (reference sequence). CDR3 bases: TGTGCCAGCAGCCGATTGACAGGGGCCAGTGGCTACACCTTC. This translates into CASSRLTGASGYTF.

This clone has only a few counts. The chain is built from TRBV7-8 and TRBJ1-2; no firm D call. Trimming stripped 1 base from V and 2 bases from J, with 5 bases between. The CDR3 length is 13 residues. Germline V lookup: CDR1 SGHVS, CDR2 FQNEAQ. As DNA, the CDR3 is TGTGCCAGCAGCTTAGGTCCAAACTATGGCTACACCTTC. Residues: CASSLGPNYGYTF.

This chain uses TRBV30 with TRBJ2-7; 7 nucleotides line up with TRBD1. Trimming removed 3 bases from V and 3 bases from J; junction bases left unmatched: 11. Germline V gene data show CDR1 as GTSNPN and CDR2 as SVGIG (reference sequence). The CDR3 is 15 amino acids. The CDR3 region is CAWSRPGTVDYEQYF. CDR3 nucleotide sequence: TGTGCCTGGAGCCGACCCGGGACAGTAGACTACGAGCAGTACTTC.

V and J are TRBV18 and TRBJ1-1; D ambiguous. The V gene lost 3 bases and the J gene lost 0 bases, with 14 bases spanning the gap. Germline CDR1 KGHSH, CDR2 LQKENI. CDR3 length: 16 amino acids. CDR3 nucleotides: TGTGCCAGCTCACCCCCAAACAGTGTCATGAACACTGAAGCTTTCTTT. Its protein is CASSPPNSVMNTEAFF.

This chain joins TRBV4-1 and TRBJ2-7; a weak D match, TRBD2 (6 bases). CDR1 is MGHRA, CDR2 YSYEKL, per germline. V lost 0 bases and J lost 3, with 12 bases in between. The CDR3 has 15 residues. The CDR3, as DNA: TGCGCCAGCAGCCAAGATCGGGGGAGTGACTACGAGCAGTACTTC. Protein: CASSQDRGSDYEQYF.

The chain links TRBV5-4 to TRBJ1-1, with TRBD1 matching 8 bases. Unmatched junction bases numbered 8, after V lost 4 bases and J lost 3 bases. The CDR3 contains 15 residues. Germline V gene data show CDR1 as SGHNT and CDR2 as YYREEE (reference sequence). CDR3 sequence reads: CASSPRTGKDTEAFF. The CDR3 nucleotides are TGTGCCAGCAGCCCAAGGACAGGGAAGGACACTGAAGCTTTCTTT.

In its sample, this clone was seen once. V and J are TRBV30 and TRBJ1-1; TRBD1 agrees at 7 bases. The CDR3 has 14 amino acids. Germline V gene lookup returns CDR1 GTSNPN and CDR2 SVGIG (reference sequence). With 1 base clipped from V and 0 bases from J, the junction kept 2 bases outside the gene matches. The CDR3 loop reads CAWSGGQMNTEAFF. The CDR3 DNA is TGTGCCTGGAGTGGGGGACAGATGAACACTGAAGCTTTCTTT.